The present TCR beta chain was sequenced within a study of CD8 T cells in ankylosing spondylitis. This clonotype was observed at least ten times. Its antigen is currently unknown. CDR3 size: 13 residues. Trimming stripped 3 bases from V and 4 bases from J, with 12 bases between. Germline V gives CDR1 DFQATT, CDR2 SNEGSKA (reference sequence). As the method for making TCR beta libraries, quantitative 5'-RACE with molecular barcodes was used. MiXCR, applied by TCRdb to the 5' RACE reads, yields one record per CDR3 protein. Of some 840,000 distinct CDR3 sequences detected, 12% appear once; the ten largest clones hold under 0.6%. Points from the study as a whole: The study identified a TCR beta motif of under 10 highly homologous variants that appeared characteristic of ankylosing spondylitis blood. From matched ankylosing spondylitis synovial fluid, disease-linked clones were reportedly recovered at significantly enriched levels. Disease-linked clones displayed a CD8+ phenotype and appeared relatively rarely in peripheral blood.

The clonotype comes from a male donor with ankylosing spondylitis. V and J are TRBV20-1 and TRBJ2-5, with D perhaps TRBD1 or TRBD2 (5 bases each). The specimen was blood, either unsorted or a sorted T cell fraction (not recorded which). CDR3 nucleotide sequence: TGCAGTGCTAGGGGTCAGAGGGGAGAGACCCAGTACTTC. Residues: CSARGQRGETQYF.